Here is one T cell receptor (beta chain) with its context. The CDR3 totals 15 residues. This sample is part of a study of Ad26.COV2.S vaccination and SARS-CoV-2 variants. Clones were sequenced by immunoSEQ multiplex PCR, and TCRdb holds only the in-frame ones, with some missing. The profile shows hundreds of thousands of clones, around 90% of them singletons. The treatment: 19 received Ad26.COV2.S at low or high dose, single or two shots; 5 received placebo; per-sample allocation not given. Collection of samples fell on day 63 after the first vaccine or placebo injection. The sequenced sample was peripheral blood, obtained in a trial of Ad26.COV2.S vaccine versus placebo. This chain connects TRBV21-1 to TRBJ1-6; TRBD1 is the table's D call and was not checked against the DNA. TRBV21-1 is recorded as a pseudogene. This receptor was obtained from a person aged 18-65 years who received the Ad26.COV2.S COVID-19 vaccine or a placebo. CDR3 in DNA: TGTGCCAGCAGCATACCTCAGGGTGCCAGGTCACCCCTCCACTTT. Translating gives CASSIPQGARSPLHF.